This record looks at one T cell receptor beta chain sequence and its context. Its target is not known. This entry belongs to a study of post-analysis software for immune sequencing data. Study at large: Relapsing-remitting, secondary progressive and progressive-relapsing multiple sclerosis courses were included. Study results and limitations: Normalized Chao1 diversity was significantly lower in multiple sclerosis patients than in controls. When patients were compared with controls, about 5 TRBV segments were more frequent, TRBV5-6, TRBV5-1 and TRBV20-1 among them.

Prepared libraries of TCR beta cDNA carried unique molecular identifiers. A single record per CDR3 protein comes from TCRdb applying MiXCR to the PCR reads. Of about 430,000 distinct CDR3 sequences in the sample, over 30% are singletons; the top ten hold approximately 7.6%. CDR1 is SGHAT and CDR2 is FQDESV in the germline V gene (reference sequence). This CDR3 is built from 14 residues. The ends were cut back, 8 bases at V and 0 bases at J, with 11 bases in the middle. The sample was blood. This TCR derives from a girl aged 2 to 9 with multiple sclerosis. The chain combines TRBV11-1 with TRBJ2-1, with D possibly being TRBD2 (6 bases). This chain's CDR3 is CASGTRSSYNEQFF. The CDR3 coding sequence is TGTGCCAGCGGGACTCGGAGCTCCTACAATGAGCAGTTCTTC.